This is a list of T cell receptor beta chains from one sample in a study of CD8+CD57+ T cells in acquired aplastic anemia. TCRdb re-derived calls from the reads in MiXCR, one entry per CDR3 protein. The data contain 150,000 to 200,000 distinct CDR3 sequences, about 45% of them singletons. Input material: sorted CD4+, CD8+, or CD8+CD57+ T cells (not recorded which) from PBMCs. Every receptor here comes from a human donor with aplastic anemia. Both conserved end residues are part of each CDR3. The D gene is left open where the match is weak. Only some rows state a clone size, as once, few, many or a class for expanded clones.

J	size	V	D	length	DNA	CDR3
TRBJ2-1	many	TRBV20-1	NA	15	TGCAGTGCTTCCCGCCCCGGGACTGGGAACAATGAGCAGTTCTTC	CSASRPGTGNNEQFF
TRBJ2-2	many	TRBV19	TRBD1	14	TGTGCCAGTAGTTCCAGGACAGGGACCGGGGAGCTGTTTTTT	CASSSRTGTGELFF
TRBJ2-4	NA	TRBV20-1	TRBD2	17	TGCAGTCTCCGCAGGGAGGGAGAAAGGGGACCGAAAAACATTCAGTACTTC	CSLRREGERGPKNIQYF
TRBJ1-2	NA	TRBV5-6	NA	12	TGTGCCAGCAGTTACCAGAACTATGGCTACGCCTTC	CASSYQNYGYAF
TRBJ2-1	NA	TRBV2	TRBD2	15	TGTGCCAGCAGTGGGGGCGGGGGATGGTACAATGAGCAGTTCTTC	CASSGGGGWYNEQFF
TRBJ2-3	NA	TRBV15	NA	16	TGTGCCACCAGCCGAGAGGGCCAGGGAGTGATAGATACGCAGTATTTT	CATSREGQGVIDTQYF
TRBJ1-6	few	TRBV6-1	NA	16	TGTGCCAGCAGTGAATCGGGGGCTTCCTATAATTCACCCCTCCACTTT	CASSESGASYNSPLHF
TRBJ2-3	NA	TRBV25-1	TRBD2	15	TGTGCCAGCAGCTTAGCTTTCGGGGGGACAGATACGCAGTATTTT	CASSLAFGGTDTQYF
TRBJ2-7	few	TRBV10-3	NA	14	TGTGCCATCAGTGAGAAGGGGAGCGTATACGAGCAGTACTTC	CAISEKGSVYEQYF
TRBJ2-5	many	TRBV7-7	TRBD2	16	TGTGCCAGCAGCTTAGTTCCAGCGGGGTCCGGAGAGACCCAGTACTTC	CASSLVPAGSGETQYF
TRBJ1-5	many	TRBV10-1	NA	15	TGCGCCAGCAGTAATGCGGATTATAGCAATCAGCCCCAGCATTTT	CASSNADYSNQPQHF
TRBJ2-3	NA	TRBV10-3	NA	12	TGTGCCATCCTTCGATACACAGATACGCAGTATTTT	CAILRYTDTQYF
TRBJ2-1	NA	TRBV24-1	NA	16	TGTGCCACCAGCAGAGATCTGGCAGCTCGGGGGAATGAGCAGTTCTTC	CATSRDLAARGNEQFF
TRBJ2-5	many	TRBV7-6	NA	15	TGTGCCAGCAGCCTCCGGCAGGGGCGGCAAGAGACCCAGTACTTC	CASSLRQGRQETQYF
TRBJ1-4	NA	TRBV2	NA	12	TGTGCCAGCAGCTCAACCCATGAAAAACTGTTTTTT	CASSSTHEKLFF
TRBJ1-1	many	TRBV25-1	NA	11	TGTGCCAGCAGTGAGAACGTGGAAGCTTTCTTT	CASSENVEAFF
TRBJ1-5	few	TRBV19	NA	15	TGTGCCAGTAGAGACGATCGGCAGGGAAACCTGATCCAGCATTTT	CASRDDRQGNLIQHF
TRBJ2-1	NA	TRBV3-1	NA	13	TGTGCCAGCAGCCAACGTAAGTTAGGAGAGCAGTTCTTC	CASSQRKLGEQFF
TRBJ1-4	NA	TRBV25-1	TRBD1	14	TGTGCCAGCCAAACGAGGGGGCTGGGAGAAAAACTGTTTTTT	CASQTRGLGEKLFF
TRBJ2-7	few	TRBV10-3	NA	11	TGTGCCATCAGGGGTGCGGCAACGCAGTACTTC	CAIRGAATQYF
TRBJ2-3	NA	TRBV4-3	NA	15	TGCGCCAGCAGCCAAGGGCAGGGGTCAGCAGATACGCAGTATTTT	CASSQGQGSADTQYF
TRBJ2-7	once	TRBV7-2	TRBD1	14	TGTACCAGCAGCCCACGAACAGGGGCCTACGAGCAGTACTTC	CTSSPRTGAYEQYF